The T cell receptor beta chain under discussion was sequenced for a study of shared clonotypes between healthy human individuals. At the level of the study: The cohort had two women and three men, ages 18 to 49. Study-wide findings and caveats: The study generally estimated greater richness for naive than memory subsets. The generation probabilities recorded for non-shared clonotypes fell below those of clonotypes shared by all four donors.

Method: immunoSEQ multiplex PCR; TCRdb's copy keeps in-frame clones and lacks some. The sample includes 2,500,000 or so clones, 80% to 95% seen only once; the top ten take about 0.39%. The ends lost 2 bases at V and 0 bases at J; junction bases unmatched: 6. Per the germline V gene, CDR1 is SGHAT and CDR2 is FQNNGV. The CDR3 covers 17 residues. Into CD45RA+ naive and CD45RA-negative memory subsets, the CD4+ cells were split. With respect to this clone: Its antigen is currently unknown.

This receptor was identified in a man between 18 and 29 years old in good health. Some clones in this sample may be carry-over from other donors' samples. The sequenced material came from naive CD4+ T cells from PBMCs. Subset denoted: CD45RA+ positively selected. The rearrangement joins TRBV11-2 to TRBJ2-1; 8 nucleotides agree with TRBD2. CDR3 bases: TGTGCCAGCAGCTTAATGTCGGGGGGGAGCTCCTACAATGAGCAGTTCTTC. Its protein product is CASSLMSGGSSYNEQFF.